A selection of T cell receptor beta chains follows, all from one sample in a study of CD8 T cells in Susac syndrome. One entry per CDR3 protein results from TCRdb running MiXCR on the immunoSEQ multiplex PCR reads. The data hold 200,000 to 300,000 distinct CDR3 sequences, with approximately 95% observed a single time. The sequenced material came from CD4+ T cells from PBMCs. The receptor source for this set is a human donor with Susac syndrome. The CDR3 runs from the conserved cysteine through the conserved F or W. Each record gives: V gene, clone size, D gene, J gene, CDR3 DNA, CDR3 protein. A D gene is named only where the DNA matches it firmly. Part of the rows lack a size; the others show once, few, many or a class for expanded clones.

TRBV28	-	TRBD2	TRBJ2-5	TGTGCCAGCATAGAAGCGGGAGGCGTAGAGACCCAGTACTTC	CASIEAGGVETQYF
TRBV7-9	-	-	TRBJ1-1	TGTGCCAGCAGCTTAGCGGGCAAGCCAGGGAGGAACACTGAAGCTTTCTTT	CASSLAGKPGRNTEAFF
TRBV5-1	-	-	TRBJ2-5	TGCGCCAGCAGCACAAATCCTTCCGGAGGAGAGACCCAGTACTTC	CASSTNPSGGETQYF
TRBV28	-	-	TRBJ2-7	TGTGCCACACAGGGTAGCTCCTACGAGCAGTACTTC	CATQGSSYEQYF
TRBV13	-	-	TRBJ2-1	TGTGCCAGCAGCCAATTAGATAGGGTCTATGAGCAGTTCTTC	CASSQLDRVYEQFF
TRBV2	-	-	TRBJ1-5	TGTGCCAGCAGTCAACAAGGGCGGAATCAGCCCCAGCATTTT	CASSQQGRNQPQHF
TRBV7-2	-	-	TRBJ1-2	TGTGCCAGCAGCCCCCGCTCGCGGGCCTATGGCTACACCTTC	CASSPRSRAYGYTF
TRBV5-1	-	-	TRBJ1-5	TGCGCCAGCAGCCCTGGACAATCTAGCAATCAGCCCCAGCATTTT	CASSPGQSSNQPQHF
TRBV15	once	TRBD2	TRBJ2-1	TGTGCCACCAGTGGACCCAGCGGGAGGGCCCTCGACTACAATGAGCAGTTCTTC	CATSGPSGRALDYNEQFF
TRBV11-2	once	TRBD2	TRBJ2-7	TGTGCCAGCAGCTTAGTAGGACTAGCCCCGCTCAAGCAGTACTTC	CASSLVGLAPLKQYF
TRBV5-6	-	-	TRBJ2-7	TGTGCCAGCAGCACGACCAATTACGAGCAGTACTTC	CASSTTNYEQYF
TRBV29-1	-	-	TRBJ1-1	TGCAGCGTTGATTGGGCTTTCTTT	CSVDWAFF
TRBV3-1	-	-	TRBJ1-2	TGTGCCAGCAGGTCGTGGCGGAACTATGGCTACACCTTC	CASRSWRNYGYTF
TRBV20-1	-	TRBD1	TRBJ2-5	TGCAGTGCTAGAGATGACGGGACAGGGGCAAAGACCCAGTACTTC	CSARDDGTGAKTQYF
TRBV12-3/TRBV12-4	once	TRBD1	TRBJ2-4	TGTGCCAGCAGTAGGTTCGGGACAGGGAAAAACATTCAGTACTTC	CASSRFGTGKNIQYF